The 3 T cell receptor beta chains below all came from one sample that was sequenced in a study of response to subunit inactivated influenza vaccine. Using its own MiXCR run on the RT-PCR reads, TCRdb lists one record per CDR3 protein. In the table there are about 610,000 distinct CDR3 sequences, 14% of which are singletons. The material was PBMCs from blood, obtained roughly 13 days after vaccination. All receptors derive from a man aged 45-60 years who received an inactivated influenza vaccine.

This clonotype was detected a few times. The rearrangement uses TRBV7-3 and TRBJ2-1, with TRBD2 as a possible D gene (5 bases). From germline, CDR1 is SGHTA and CDR2 FQGTGA. The V and J ends lost 5 bases and 0 bases respectively, with 11 bases between them. The CDR3 runs 15 residues. In nucleotides, the CDR3 is TGTGCCAGCAGCCTTAACGGGATCTCCTACAATGAGCAGTTCTTC. It is translated as CASSLNGISYNEQFF.

This clonotype occurred many times. The rearrangement uses TRBV4-2 and TRBJ2-4; 8 bases are a match to TRBD2. The V gene end was trimmed by 8 bases and the J gene end by 4 bases; junction bases not matched to a gene: 13. The germline gives CDR1 LGHNA, CDR2 YNFKEQ. This CDR3 contains 16 residues. The CDR3 DNA reads as TGTGCCAGCGCGGAAGCCTCCGGGACTAGGAAAAACATTCAGTACTTC. The encoded protein is CASAEASGTRKNIQYF.

This clonotype came up a few times. CDR3 in amino acids: CASSLVLRRYTDTQYF. The CDR3 nucleotides read TGCGCCAGCAGCTTAGTTCTTCGCCGGTACACAGATACGCAGTATTTT. The gene calls are TRBV5-1 and TRBJ2-3, with D unresolved. Trimming shortened V by 2 bases and J by 2 bases, and 15 bases separated the two germline ends. Germline V gives CDR1 SGHRS, CDR2 YFSETQ. CDR3 length equals 16 residues.